The 2 T cell receptor beta chains below all came from one sample that was sequenced in a study of T cell changes during pregnancy in multiple sclerosis. The assay was immunoSEQ multiplex PCR, and TCRdb's table has in-frame clones only and misses some. The sample comprises roughly 110,000 clones, 91% of which are singletons, and about 1.5% rests with the top ten. Material: peripheral blood, obtained before pregnancy. These receptors came from a female donor with multiple sclerosis, enrolled in a pregnancy study.

The chain links TRBV19 to TRBJ2-7; 7 bases map to TRBD1. The CDR3 runs 13 residues. J gave up 5 bases and V 5 bases, and 6 bases lay outside the gene matches. In germline, CDR1 is LNHDA, CDR2 SQIVND (reference sequence). CDR3 sequence: CASSFTTGDEQYF. The DNA for the CDR3 is TGTGCCAGTAGTTTTACAACAGGGGACGAGCAGTACTTC. The full variable domain, in which reference TRBV19 and TRBJ2-7 provide the parts outside the CDR3, is DGGITQSPKYLFRKEGQNVTLSCEQNLNHDAMYWYRQDPGQGLRLIYYSQIVNDFQKGDIAEGYSVSREKKESFPLTVTSAQKNPTAFYLCASSFTTGDEQYFGPGTRLTVT.

The rearrangement uses TRBV25-1 and TRBJ2-3, with D maybe TRBD2 (5 bases). This CDR3 is 13 amino acids long. CDR1 MGHDK and CDR2 SYGVNS come from the germline V gene. Trimming removed 7 bases at V and 0 bases at J, with 8 bases between. This chain's CDR3 is CASTGGSTDTQYF. CDR3 nucleotide sequence: TGTGCCAGCACGGGCGGGAGCACAGATACGCAGTATTTT.